The clone carrying this T cell receptor (beta chain) was seen many times. Its cognate antigen is unknown. The sample is drawn from a study of metastatic and nonmetastatic thyroid tumors. Across the study: Across blood and tumor or nodule tissue, repertoires from malignant and benign thyroid patients were compared with one another. General study points: Reported TCR beta diversity, measured in blood and tumor, was significantly higher for malignant thyroid tumors than for benign nodules.

No patient received treatment before thyroid surgery. Deletions cut 2 bases from V and 0 bases from J, with 7 bases between. The V gene's germline CDR1 is DFQATT and CDR2 SNEGSKA (reference sequence). CDR3 length equals 13 residues. In the original processing: In papillary thyroid cancer, a distant-metastasis classifier was built using CDR3 differences across clinicopathological groups. TCRdb reanalyzed the PCR reads with MiXCR. TCRdb, not the authors, supplied the V and J calls. The sample shows approximately 74,000 clones, 13% to 15% of them seen only once. The chain carries TRBV20-1 and TRBJ1-1; no clear D. Sequencing input: blood. This receptor was obtained from a male donor with papillary thyroid cancer or a benign thyroid nodule (not recorded which). Some clones in this sample may be carry-over from other donors' samples. CDR3 protein: CSARTDVNTEAFF. In DNA form, the CDR3 reads TGCAGTGCTAGAACAGATGTGAACACTGAAGCTTTCTTT.